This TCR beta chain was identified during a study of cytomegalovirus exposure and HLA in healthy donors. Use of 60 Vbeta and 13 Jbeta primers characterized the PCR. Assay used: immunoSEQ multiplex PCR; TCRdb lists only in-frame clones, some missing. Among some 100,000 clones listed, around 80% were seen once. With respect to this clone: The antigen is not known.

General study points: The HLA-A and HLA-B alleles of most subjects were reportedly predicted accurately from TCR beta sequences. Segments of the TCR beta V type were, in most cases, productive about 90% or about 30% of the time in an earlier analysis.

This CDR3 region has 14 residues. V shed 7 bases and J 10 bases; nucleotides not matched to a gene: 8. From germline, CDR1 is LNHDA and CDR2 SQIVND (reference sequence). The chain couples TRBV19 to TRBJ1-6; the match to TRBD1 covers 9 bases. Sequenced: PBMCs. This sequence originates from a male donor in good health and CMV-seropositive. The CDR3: CASNPTGGGSPLHF. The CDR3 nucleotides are TGTGCCAGTAACCCGACAGGGGGGGGCTCACCCCTCCACTTT.